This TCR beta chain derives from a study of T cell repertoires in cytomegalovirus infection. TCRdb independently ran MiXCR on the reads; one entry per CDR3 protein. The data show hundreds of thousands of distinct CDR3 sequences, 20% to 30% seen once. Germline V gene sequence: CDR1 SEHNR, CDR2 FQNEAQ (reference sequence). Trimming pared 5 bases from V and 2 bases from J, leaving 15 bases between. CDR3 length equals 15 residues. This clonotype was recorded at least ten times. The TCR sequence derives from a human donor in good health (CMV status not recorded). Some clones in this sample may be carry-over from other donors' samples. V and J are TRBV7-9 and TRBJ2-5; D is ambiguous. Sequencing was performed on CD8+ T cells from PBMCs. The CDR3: CASSQPGVLQETQYF. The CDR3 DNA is TGTGCCAGCAGCCAACCTGGGGTGCTTCAAGAGACCCAGTACTTC.